The sequence of this T cell receptor (beta chain) was determined in a study of blood T cell repertoires in COVID-19. Study-wide background: From the United States, Italy and Spain came samples of acute and convalescent COVID-19. The analysed material was cDNA or gDNA that came from T cells, B-cell-depleted T cells, or PBMCs.

V shed 1 base and J 5 bases; nucleotides not matched to a gene: 6. The CDR3 contains 16 residues. In germline, CDR1 is SEHNR, CDR2 FQNEAQ (reference sequence). Libraries were prepared by immunoSEQ multiplex PCR; TCRdb keeps only in-frame clonotypes and omits some of them. Among about 250,000 clones listed, 65% to 85% were seen once. This sequence joins TRBV7-9 and TRBJ1-5, with 9 bases matching TRBD1. This clonotype was sampled from a man aged 80 or over with acute or convalescent COVID-19. The sample consisted of peripheral blood. CDR3: CASSLVLQGADQPQHF. CDR3 nucleotides: TGTGCCAGCAGCTTAGTCCTACAGGGGGCTGATCAGCCCCAGCATTTT.